These 8 T cell receptor beta chains share one sample of origin, sequenced in a study of T cell responses to AZD1222 COVID-19 vaccine. TCRdb keeps only in-frame clones here, not all; method: immunoSEQ multiplex PCR. There are some 130,000 clones in the sample; about 90% occur only once, and 4.5% to 6.5% lies in the top ten. The sample in question was peripheral blood, obtained on day 0 of AZD1222 vaccination. The receptors here all came from an adult in good health.

This chain uses TRBV3-1 (or the pseudogene TRBV3-2) with TRBJ1-5; TRBD1 is a possible D gene (6 bases). Germline V gives CDR1 LGHDT, CDR2 YNNKEL (reference sequence). V was shortened by 0 bases and J by 10 bases, with 22 bases between the two germline ends. The CDR3 contains 17 residues. The DNA of the CDR3 is TGTGCCAGCAGCCAAGATCCGGCCGGACAGATGGAGGGCCCCCAGCATTTT. Residues: CASSQDPAGQMEGPQHF.

The sample holds one count of this clone. This rearrangement joins TRBV27 to TRBJ2-5, with TRBD1 as a possible D gene (6 bases). Germline-derived CDR1 and CDR2 are MNHEY and SMNVEV (reference sequence). The CDR3 sequence is 14 residues long. V dropped 5 bases and J dropped 5 bases, with 15 bases sitting between them. The chain's CDR3 is CASSEQGFRETQYF. CDR3 nucleotides: TGTGCCAGCAGTGAACAGGGATTCAGGGAGACCCAGTACTTC.

This sequence joins TRBV4-3 and TRBJ1-6, with TRBD1 matching over 9 bases. With 2 bases clipped from V and 10 bases from J, the junction kept 9 bases outside the gene matches. The CDR3 consists of 16 residues. Germline V gene lookup returns CDR1 LGHNA and CDR2 YSLEER. CDR3: CASSQSVPGQGSPLHF. The CDR3 coding sequence is TGCGCCAGCAGCCAATCTGTCCCGGGACAGGGATCACCCCTCCACTTT.

This chain joins TRBV27 and TRBJ2-1, with no clear D. Germline lookup yields CDR1 MNHEY and CDR2 SMNVEV (reference sequence). The CDR3 loop spans 12 amino acids. V was trimmed by 5 bases and J by 5 bases, leaving 7 bases between them. The CDR3 protein is CASSPSNNEQFF. The CDR3 coding sequence is TGTGCCAGCAGTCCCTCAAACAATGAGCAGTTCTTC.

Here the CDR3 reads CASSFTGYEQYF. For the CDR3, the DNA is TGTGCCAGCAGCTTTACAGGCTACGAGCAGTACTTC. The genes are TRBV11-2 and TRBJ2-7; a weak D match, TRBD1 (5 bases). The germline V gene encodes CDR1 SGHAT and CDR2 FQNNGV. The CDR3 has 12 residues. The V and J ends lost 3 bases and 3 bases respectively, with 6 bases between them.

The J gene is TRBJ2-1, the V gene TRBV28; D unclear. The CDR3 is made up of 12 amino acids. Trimming shortened V by 5 bases and J by 11 bases, and 13 bases separated the two germline ends. Per germline, CDR1 MDHEN and CDR2 SYDVKM. CDR3 region: CASSPGTMKQFF. In DNA form, the CDR3 reads TGTGCCAGCAGTCCAGGTACAATGAAGCAGTTCTTC.

The chain combines TRBV18 with TRBJ2-3; 7 nucleotides line up with TRBD1. Germline CDR1 reads KGHSH; CDR2 reads LQKENI. The CDR3 extends over 14 amino acids. Trimming removed 6 bases from V and 3 bases from J; junction bases left unmatched: 6. The CDR3 DNA follows: TGTGCCAGCTCCCCAGGGACAGCGACAGATACGCAGTATTTT. Translating it yields CASSPGTATDTQYF.

V usage is TRBV5-8 and J usage is TRBJ1-6; 8 nucleotides align to TRBD1. The V segment lost 4 bases and the J segment 5 bases; nucleotides outside the gene matches: 2. The CDR3 is 14 amino acids. Germline-derived CDR1 and CDR2 are SGHTS and YDEGEE. In nucleotides, the CDR3 is TGTGCCAGCAGCCCAGGGGGCCATAATTCACCCCTCCACTTT. Protein: CASSPGGHNSPLHF.